Reported below is one T cell receptor beta chain. No antigen is known for it. The sample belongs to a study of memory CD4+ T cells and cytomegalovirus serostatus. Whole-study findings and limits: Suggested: most of the CMV-linked TCR signature lies in CD4+ memory cells. CD4+ memory repertoires contained about two fifths of the 164 reported CMV TCRbeta sequences.

The sort gate was single viable CD3+CD4+CD8-CD45RO+ cells for memory CD4+ T cells. After thawing, CD4+ T cells were positively selected. Germline V lookup: CDR1 SNHLY, CDR2 FYNNEI. The CDR3 is 13 amino acids. Unmatched junction bases numbered 9, after V lost 11 bases and J lost 4 bases. Assay used: immunoSEQ multiplex PCR; TCRdb lists only in-frame clones, some missing. The sample yields around 60,000 clones, 82% seen once. This receptor was identified in an adult in good health and CMV-seronegative. Some clones in this sample may be carry-over from other donors' samples. The chain joins TRBV2 to TRBJ1-1, with 8 bases that match TRBD1. Sequences were obtained from memory CD4+ T cells from blood. The chain's CDR3 is CAGRQGLGTEAFF. The CDR3 DNA sequence: TGTGCCGGAAGACAGGGGCTGGGCACTGAAGCTTTCTTT.